The sample holds a few counts of the clone carrying this T cell receptor (beta chain). This sample is part of a study of response to subunit inactivated influenza vaccine. The V gene end was trimmed by 2 bases and the J gene end by 4 bases; junction bases not matched to a gene: 7. Germline V gene lookup returns CDR1 PRHDT and CDR2 FYEKMQ (reference sequence). There are 16 residues in the CDR3. In TCRdb, the RT-PCR reads were re-called with MiXCR into one record per CDR3 protein. The sample carries 180,000 or so distinct CDR3 sequences, roughly 12% recorded once. The data were also submitted as part of a second study, on T cells expressing NK-cell markers. Per that study: The authors generated TCR beta cDNA through 5'RACE template switching with UMIs. Investigators obtained TCR beta repertoires from sorted CD3+CD56+NKG2C+, CD3+CD56+NKG2C- and CD3+CD56-NKG2C+ T cells.

The chain recombines TRBV13 with TRBJ2-3; 9 bases map to TRBD1. This clonotype was obtained from a middle-aged man who received an inactivated influenza vaccine. The sequences come from CD8+ T cells sorted from PBMCs, collected roughly 13 days after vaccination. In DNA, the CDR3 is TGTGCCAGCAGCTTAACCGGGACAGGGTTTCCAGATACGCAGTATTTT. As protein: CASSLTGTGFPDTQYF.